This record looks at one TCR beta chain sequence and its context. This sample was taken from a study of blood T cells in healthy people across ages. Sample-barcoded 5' priming and a J-beta primer mix drove a second PCR of roughly 6 to 12 cycles. MiXCR, run by TCRdb on the 5' RACE reads, gives a single entry per CDR3 protein. This sample has around 940,000 distinct CDR3 sequences; around 54% occur once, and the top ten carry 20% to 25%. The CDR3 is 15 residues long. The ends lost 5 bases at V and 3 bases at J; junction bases unmatched: 9. Per germline, CDR1 PRHDT and CDR2 FYEKMQ (reference sequence). This chain connects TRBV13 to TRBJ2-5; TRBD1 aligns across 7 bases. The sequencing input was blood. The sequence was obtained from an older woman in good health. CDR3 coding DNA: TGTGCCAGCAGCGCCTTCCGGGACAGCAAAGAGACCCAGTACTTC. Translating it yields CASSAFRDSKETQYF.